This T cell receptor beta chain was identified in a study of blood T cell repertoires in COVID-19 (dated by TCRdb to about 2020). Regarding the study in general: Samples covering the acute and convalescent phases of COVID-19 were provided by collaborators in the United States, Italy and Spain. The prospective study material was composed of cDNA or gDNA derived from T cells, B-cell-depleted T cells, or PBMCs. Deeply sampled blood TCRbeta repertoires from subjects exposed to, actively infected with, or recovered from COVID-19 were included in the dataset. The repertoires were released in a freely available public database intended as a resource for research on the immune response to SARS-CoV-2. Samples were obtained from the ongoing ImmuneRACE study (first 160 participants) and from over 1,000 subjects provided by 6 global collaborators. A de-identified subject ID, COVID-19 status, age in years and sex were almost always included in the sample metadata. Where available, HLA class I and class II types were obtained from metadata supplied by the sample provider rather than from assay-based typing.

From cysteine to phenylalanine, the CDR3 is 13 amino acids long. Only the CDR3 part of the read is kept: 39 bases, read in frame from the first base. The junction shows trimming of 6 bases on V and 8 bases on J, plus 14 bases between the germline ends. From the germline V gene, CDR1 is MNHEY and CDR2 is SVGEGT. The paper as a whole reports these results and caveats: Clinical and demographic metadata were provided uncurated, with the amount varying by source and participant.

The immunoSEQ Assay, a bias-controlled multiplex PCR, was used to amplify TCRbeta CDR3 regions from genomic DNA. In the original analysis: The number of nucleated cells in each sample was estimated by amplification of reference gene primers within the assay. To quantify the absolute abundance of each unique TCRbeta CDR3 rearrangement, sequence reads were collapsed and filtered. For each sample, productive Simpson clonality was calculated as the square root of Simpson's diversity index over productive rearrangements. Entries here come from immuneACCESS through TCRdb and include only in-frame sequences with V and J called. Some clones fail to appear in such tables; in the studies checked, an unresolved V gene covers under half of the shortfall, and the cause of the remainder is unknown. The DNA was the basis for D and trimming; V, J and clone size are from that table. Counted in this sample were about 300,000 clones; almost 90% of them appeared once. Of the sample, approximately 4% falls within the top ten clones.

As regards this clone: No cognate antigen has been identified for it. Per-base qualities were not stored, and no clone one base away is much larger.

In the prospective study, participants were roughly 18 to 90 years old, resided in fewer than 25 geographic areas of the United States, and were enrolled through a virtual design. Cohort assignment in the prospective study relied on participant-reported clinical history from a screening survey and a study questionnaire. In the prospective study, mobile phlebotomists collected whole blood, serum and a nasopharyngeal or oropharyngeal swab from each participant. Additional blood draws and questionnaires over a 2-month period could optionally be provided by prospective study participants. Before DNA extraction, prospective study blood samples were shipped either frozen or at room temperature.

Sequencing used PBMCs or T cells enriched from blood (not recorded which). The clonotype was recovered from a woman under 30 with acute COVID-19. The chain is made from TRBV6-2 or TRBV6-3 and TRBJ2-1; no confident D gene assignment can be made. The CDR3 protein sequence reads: CASRPTAGDEQFF. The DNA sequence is TGTGCCAGCAGGCCTACAGCCGGCGATGAGCAGTTCTTC.